These 25 T cell receptor beta chains were all obtained from the same sample, sequenced in a study of Graves' ophthalmopathy and Graves' hyperthyroidism (dated by TCRdb to the late 2010s). TCRdb records Illumina HiSeq 2000 as the sequencer. TCR beta CDR3 regions were amplified from RNA transcripts for repertoire sequencing. HTBI primers and the Qiagen OneStep RT-PCR kit were used in a first-round RT-PCR, which was followed by a second-round multiplex PCR, size selection and purification. TCRdb reprocessed the public reads (quality trimming at Q25 with fastp, clone calling with MiXCR) and kept in-frame beta chains. Each CDR3 protein appears once, grouped with its most common genes and DNA. In this sample the table shows 200,000 to 250,000 distinct CDR3 sequences, roughly 21% of which occur a single time. The top ten hold roughly 39% of the sample. Sample: peripheral blood. All receptors come from a woman between 45 and 65 years old with Graves' ophthalmopathy. Donor details come from another sample of the same person, matched by shared clones.

Turning to this clonotype: At one end, the junction sequence differs from germline, possibly due to a read error. This rearrangement joins TRBV7-6 to TRBJ2-5; D ambiguous. Germline V gene data show CDR1 as SGHVS and CDR2 as FNYEAQ. The CDR3 consists of 14 residues. Here the CDR3 DNA reads TGTGCCAGCAGCTTAACCTCCCAACAAGGGACCCAGTACTTC. This sequence encodes CASSLTSQQGTQYF.

This clonotype has more than one count but fewer than ten. The chain carries TRBV3-1 and TRBJ2-7; D unresolved. Looked up from germline, CDR1 is LGHDT and CDR2 is YNNKEL (reference sequence). V dropped 1 base and J dropped 2 bases, with 12 bases sitting between them. The CDR3 is made up of 15 amino acids. The CDR3 DNA reads as TGTGCCAGCAGCCAAGTTAGCCGCCCCACCTACGAGCAGTACTTC. Its protein is CASSQVSRPTYEQYF.

This clonotype was counted at least ten times. The chain combines TRBV29-1 with TRBJ1-1, with D hard to call. V lost 2 bases and J 1 base, leaving 5 bases between the germline ends. The germline gives CDR1 SQVTM, CDR2 ANQGSEA. The CDR3 runs to 12 residues. This chain's CDR3 is CSVERGNTEAFF. In nucleotides, the CDR3 is TGCAGCGTTGAACGGGGGAACACTGAAGCTTTCTTT.

This clonotype was recorded at least ten times. V gene TRBV28 combines with J gene TRBJ1-2; D is undetermined. This CDR3 region has 11 residues. CDR1 and CDR2 (germline): MDHEN, SYDVKM. V was pared by 2 bases and J by 7 bases, with 5 bases between. The CDR3 nucleotides are TGTGCCAGCAGTTTAAGAGGTGGCTACACCTTC. It yields the protein CASSLRGGYTF.

This clonotype was counted once. The chain joins TRBV11-2 to TRBJ2-5; 8 nucleotides agree with TRBD2. Germline CDR1 is SGHAT and CDR2 is FQNNGV. The CDR3 totals 16 residues. V gave up 5 bases and J gave up 3 bases; unmatched junction bases: 11. As DNA, the CDR3 is TGTGCCAGCAGCCTACCCGGAGTAGCGGGAAAAGAGACCCAGTACTTC. This translates into CASSLPGVAGKETQYF.

This clonotype occurred many times. The chain employs TRBV29-1 and TRBJ1-1; D gene unclear. CDR1 SQVTM and CDR2 ANQGSEA come from the germline V gene. This CDR3 is 14 amino acids long. V shed 4 bases and J shed 1 base, with 13 bases lying between them. The CDR3 is CSVALGRTNTEAFF. The CDR3 region has the DNA TGCAGCGTTGCCTTAGGACGGACGAACACTGAAGCTTTCTTT.

This rearrangement joins TRBV28 to TRBJ2-7; 7 bases align to TRBD1. Unmatched junction bases numbered 11, after V lost 6 bases and J lost 0 bases. This CDR3 is 16 amino acids long. Germline-derived CDR1 and CDR2 are MDHEN and SYDVKM. Here the CDR3 DNA reads TGTGCCAGCAGCCACCCAAACAGGGGTACCTCCTACGAGCAGTACTTC. Translating gives CASSHPNRGTSYEQYF.

About this clonotype: This may be a read error: a much more frequent sequence differs by one nucleotide. This chain connects TRBV19 to TRBJ1-1; 7 bases match TRBD1. Germline CDR1 is LNHDA and CDR2 is SQIVND (reference sequence). The CDR3 runs to 14 residues. J lost 7 bases, V lost 6 bases, and 11 bases had no gene match. CDR3 sequence: CASRPTGVRNEAFF. CDR3 bases: TGTGCCAGTAGGCCCACAGGGGTGAGAAATGAAGCTTTCTTT.

Notes on this clonotype: This sequence may be a read error, since a much larger clone differs from it by one base. J is TRBJ1-1 and V is TRBV6-1; D is possibly TRBD1 (5 bases). From germline, CDR1 is MNHNS and CDR2 SASEGT. CDR3 length equals 13 residues. Trimming cost V 7 bases and J 4 bases, with 13 bases left between them. The CDR3 reads CASTHMGTTEAFF. The CDR3, as DNA: TGTGCCAGCACCCACATGGGGACCACTGAAGCTTTCTTT.

This clonotype has a count of ten or more. This chain joins TRBV20-1 and TRBJ2-5, with 12 bases lining up with TRBD2. V trimming: 3 bases; J trimming: 5 bases; junction bases outside the gene matches: 10. CDR3 length equals 16 residues. CDR1 is DFQATT and CDR2 is SNEGSKA in the germline V gene (reference sequence). The CDR3 loop reads CSASPTSGSRSETQYF. The CDR3 DNA follows: TGCAGTGCTAGCCCGACTAGCGGGAGTAGGAGCGAGACCCAGTACTTC.

This clonotype showed up many times. The chain joins TRBV6-1 to TRBJ1-5; the match to TRBD1 covers 7 bases. Germline CDR1 MNHNS, CDR2 SASEGT. The CDR3 totals 14 residues. The ends lost 4 bases at V and 7 bases at J; junction bases unmatched: 7. The CDR3 reads CASSARDRRQPQHF. CDR3 DNA sequence: TGTGCCAGCAGTGCCCGGGACAGAAGACAGCCCCAGCATTTT.

The genes are TRBV5-1 and TRBJ2-7; D is uncertain. The V gene's germline CDR1 is SGHRS and CDR2 YFSETQ. The CDR3 sequence is 14 residues long. V was trimmed by 0 bases and J by 0 bases, leaving 7 bases between them. CDR3 region: CASSLGTASYEQYF. In DNA form, the CDR3 reads TGCGCCAGCAGCTTGGGAACAGCCTCCTACGAGCAGTACTTC.

The chain combines TRBV19 with TRBJ2-7, with D possibly being TRBD2 (5 bases). The CDR3 length is 13 residues. V was cut by 5 bases and J by 6 bases, with 14 bases left in between. CDR1 LNHDA and CDR2 SQIVND come from the germline V gene (reference sequence). The CDR3 reads CASSLSGLGEQYF. DNA of the CDR3: TGTGCCAGTAGTTTGAGCGGCCTGGGCGAGCAGTACTTC. Looking up the rest from reference TRBV19 and TRBJ2-7 gives the full variable domain: DGGITQSPKYLFRKEGQNVTLSCEQNLNHDAMYWYRQDPGQGLRLIYYSQIVNDFQKGDIAEGYSVSREKKESFPLTVTSAQKNPTAFYLCASSLSGLGEQYFGPGTRLTVT.

This clonotype was picked up a small number of times. V usage is TRBV28 and J usage is TRBJ2-2; D gene uncertain. Germline assignment: CDR1 MDHEN and CDR2 SYDVKM. Trimming took 5 bases from V and 8 from J, leaving 21 bases between them. CDR3 size: 16 residues. DNA of the CDR3: TGTGCCAGCAGTCCCATCCTAGTCGAATTTCGGGGGGAGCTGTTTTTT. It codes for CASSPILVEFRGELFF.

At least ten counts were recorded for this clonotype. The chain recombines TRBV9 with TRBJ1-2; a possible D gene is TRBD1 (6 bases). Trimming shortened V by 0 bases and J by 6 bases, and 15 bases separated the two germline ends. This CDR3 is built from 15 residues. The V gene's germline CDR1 is SGDLS and CDR2 YYNGEE. The CDR3: CASSVEVAGANGYTF. The CDR3 DNA reads TGTGCCAGCAGCGTAGAAGTAGCGGGGGCGAATGGCTACACCTTC. Filled out from reference TRBV9 and TRBJ1-2, the complete variable domain reads DSGVTQTPKHLITATGQRVTLRCSPRSGDLSVYWYQQSLDQGLQFLIQYYNGEERAKGNILERFSAQQFPDLHSELNLSSLELGDSALYFCASSVEVAGANGYTFGSGTRLTVV.

The sample holds many counts of this clonotype. The chain combines TRBV7-8 with TRBJ2-6, with D maybe TRBD2 (6 bases). The germline gives CDR1 SGHVS, CDR2 FQNEAQ. V shed 5 bases and J shed 2 bases, with 16 bases lying between them. The CDR3 is made up of 17 amino acids. The CDR3 region has the DNA TGTGCCAGCAGCGGGAGGAGGGTGTCAGCTGGGGCCAACGTCCTGACTTTC. Its translation: CASSGRRVSAGANVLTF.

This clonotype was recorded at least ten times. This chain uses TRBV20-1 with TRBJ1-3; 9 nucleotides line up with TRBD1. Trimming removed 0 bases from V and 0 bases from J; junction bases left unmatched: 6. The CDR3 consists of 17 residues. CDR1 is DFQATT, CDR2 SNEGSKA, per germline (reference sequence). CDR3 sequence: CSARDKKGQGSGNTIYF. CDR3 DNA: TGCAGTGCTAGAGATAAAAAGGGACAGGGCTCTGGAAACACCATATATTTT.

V gene TRBV7-2 combines with J gene TRBJ2-5; D remains unclear. CDR3 length equals 14 residues. With 5 bases removed from V and 7 bases from J, the gap between germline ends came to 17 bases. From germline, CDR1 is SGHTA and CDR2 FQGNSA. Written as DNA, the CDR3 is TGTGCCAGCAGCCAATTAGGCCCCGTGGGGACCCAGTACTTC. This sequence encodes CASSQLGPVGTQYF.

This clonotype was recorded at least ten times. V usage is TRBV12-3 or TRBV12-4 and J usage is TRBJ1-2, with no clear D. CDR3 length: 14 residues. The ends were cut back, 6 bases at V and 1 base at J, with 12 bases in the middle. The CDR3 DNA sequence: TGTGCCAGCAGCCAACCAGGCGGTAACTATGGCTACACCTTC. Protein: CASSQPGGNYGYTF.

J is TRBJ2-2 and V is TRBV2, with 12 positions matching TRBD1. The germline V gene has CDR1 SNHLY and CDR2 FYNNEI. Losses at the gene ends were 7 bases for V and 7 bases for J; bases not matched to a gene: 4. The CDR3 loop spans 14 amino acids. The CDR3, as DNA: TGTGCCAGCACCGGGACAGGGGGCGGCGGGGAGCTGTTTTTT. Its translation is CASTGTGGGGELFF.

This clonotype was found once. CDR3 sequence: CASSRQGLRDTEAFF. In DNA form, the CDR3 reads TGTGCCAGCAGTCGACAGGGACTCAGGGACACTGAAGCTTTCTTT. The V gene is TRBV28, the J gene TRBJ1-1; 7 positions agree with TRBD1. Germline assignment: CDR1 MDHEN and CDR2 SYDVKM. This CDR3 region has 15 residues. Trimming cost V 5 bases and J 3 bases; bases outside gene matches: 9.

This clonotype was recorded at least ten times. The rearrangement links TRBV2 to TRBJ1-5; no clear D. The V and J ends lost 6 bases and 0 bases respectively, with 9 bases between them. This CDR3 region has 14 residues. Germline CDR1 and CDR2: SNHLY and FYNNEI. This CDR3 reads CASSEHHSNQPQHF. DNA of the CDR3: TGTGCCAGCAGCGAACACCATAGCAATCAGCCCCAGCATTTT.

V gene TRBV7-3 combines with J gene TRBJ2-7; TRBD2 agrees at 8 bases. The CDR3 has 13 residues. CDR1 is SGHTA and CDR2 is FQGTGA in the germline V gene. With V trimmed by 6 bases and J by 4 bases, 5 bases remained unmatched. This chain's CDR3 is CASSGSGIYEQYF. In DNA form, the CDR3 reads TGTGCCAGCAGTGGTAGCGGGATTTACGAGCAGTACTTC.

The CDR3 here is CASSSVGDGGSGNTIYF. In DNA, the CDR3 is TGTGCCAGCAGCTCCGTTGGGGACGGAGGCTCTGGAAACACCATATATTTT. V usage is TRBV11-2 and J usage is TRBJ1-3; possible D gene TRBD1, 5 bases. The CDR3 spans 17 residues. Between the trimmed V and J ends, which lost 4 bases and 0 bases, there was a span of 16 bases. Per the germline V gene, CDR1 is SGHAT and CDR2 is FQNNGV.

This clonotype was detected ten times or more. The chain uses TRBV12-5 and TRBJ1-3, with D possibly matching TRBD1 (6 bases). CDR3 size: 15 residues. V lost 5 bases to trimming and J lost 0 bases, with 11 bases between them. CDR1 is LGHNT and CDR2 is FRNRAP in the germline V gene. This CDR3 is CASGVGQSSGNTIYF. CDR3 in DNA: TGTGCTAGTGGTGTCGGACAGTCCTCTGGAAACACCATATATTTT.